Below, one T cell receptor (beta chain) is given with its context. The target of this receptor is not known. No qualities accompany the bases; no much larger clone lies one base away. V is trimmed back by 5 bases and J by 6 bases, and the junction contains 6 bases that no gene match accounts for. The germline V gene sets CDR1 to MNHEY and CDR2 to SVGAGI. Its CDR3 holds 14 amino acids, cysteine through phenylalanine. Only CDR3 DNA remains: 42 bases, in frame from the first base. These data originate in a study of cytomegalovirus exposure and HLA in healthy donors (dated by TCRdb to about 2017). As for the study more broadly: In an earlier analysis of some 550 of the donors, around 300 Gb of sequence data and 100 million or so unique TCR beta sequences from about 190 million T cells were reported. The aim of the study was to test whether cataloging public T cell receptors could identify signatures of past pathogen exposure. Typing coverage varied by locus: roughly 620-640 donors for A, B, C, DRB1 and DQB1; approximately 560 for DQA1; 600 to 610 for DPA1; fewer than 480 for DPB1. Across under 500 genotyped donors of the cohort, an average of roughly 250,000 unique TCR beta nucleotide sequences per donor were sequenced, and roughly 20% of those sequences were non-productive. In addition to the first cohort of approximately 670 subjects, a separate validation cohort of 120 different subjects was used. Five DR-DQ haplotypes were handled as single units for association and clustering, since linkage in the cohort was strong. The T cell repertoires of 666 subjects were profiled by immunosequencing and related to cytomegalovirus serostatus. Donor age, sex, ethnicity and CMV serostatus were compiled together with the repertoire data. To predict cytomegalovirus infection status, the study brought together high-throughput TCR immunosequencing, statistical association of individual TCRs with disease status, and machine learning. Rather than drawing on any new phenotypic data, the later analysis identified candidate immune exposures from TCR beta sequences and the way those sequences occurred across donors. HLA typing included class I and class II loci at four-digit resolution. An early release covering roughly 600 HLA-typed donors comprised about 320 gigabases of sequencing data and around 80 million unique TCR sequences. The genetic ancestry cluster associated with self-reported Caucasian donors included roughly four fifths of the 398 genotyped donors. All discovery cohort repertoires had been generated using a single sequencing platform. A later genetic analysis used genome-wide SNP genotypes for about 60% of the roughly 700 donors, treating that subset as a discovery cohort. To study patterns of TCR occurrence, a later analysis re-analyzed previously published TCR beta repertoires from more than 550 donors and added high-resolution HLA genotyping. An earlier analysis of 587 of the donors used high-throughput TCR beta sequencing to judge whether each TCR beta V gene segment behaved as functional or pseudogenic.

The cohort consisted of approximately 690 healthy bone marrow donors. All cohort members were sampled while nominally healthy, although unrecorded immune exposures were likely present. The donor tested CMV seropositive, placing the donor among the approximately 310 seropositive members of the cohort. Every donor gave a peripheral blood sample, and the peripheral blood mononuclear cells from that sample were used for TCR beta sequencing. Genomic DNA extraction from the blood cell samples was performed with the Qiagen DNeasy Blood Extraction Kit. Overall study results and their limits: An earlier analysis of around 540 of the donors showed that most TCR beta V segments appeared in productive rearrangements either about 87% or about 30% of the time, which broadly matched IMGT annotations. Because counts were too low, about 17 rarely observed V segments, including chromosome 9 orphons, were excluded from the earlier analysis of about 500 of the donors. The 87-base-pair reads could not distinguish some IMGT-functional V segments, including TRBV6-2 and TRBV6-3, so those segments were excluded. The presence/absence analyses assumed that sequencing depth was roughly uniform across donors, and that assumption may not be true. Correlated functional status among segregating V segments might reflect linkage disequilibrium, but an unknown experimental factor could not be ruled out. The study gave a list of 150 to 200 TCR beta chains associated with cytomegalovirus. For the cohort, immune exposure information was limited to CMV serostatus. A further reported finding was that TCR beta sequences accurately predicted the HLA-A and HLA-B alleles for most subjects in the first cohort. In a later analysis, most CMV-associated TCR beta chains were found to appear HLA-restricted, with HLA associations seemingly driven largely by CMV exposure. A later analysis found that TCR association rates varied across HLA loci, with DRB1 alleles showing the most associated TCRs and HLA-C alleles the fewest. It was suggested by the authors that the approach could potentially be generalized to other disease states and immunological phenotypes. A group of highly shared sequence variants was considered likely to be a technical artifact of the sequencing pipeline. According to a later analysis, parvovirus B19, influenza, CMV and Epstein-Barr virus appeared linked to several top co-occurrence clusters. An association between a missense DCLRE1C variant and V-gene and J-gene trimming of TCR beta chains was found in a later genetic analysis and replicated in an independent cohort. Because HLA typing was missing for some donors at each locus, association tests included only the typed subset. In a later genetic analysis, fewer N-insertions in productive TCRs were reported among donors in an Asian-associated ancestry cluster than the approximately 710-donor mean. Most TCR sequences were observed very rarely across donors, whereas some public TCRs were present in many individuals. This cohort had only TCR beta chains sequenced, and the lack of alpha or paired-chain data limited which features could be detected. In vitro tests confirmed that a few of the cytomegalovirus-associated TCR beta chains recognize cytomegalovirus antigens. Specific HLA alleles were associated with about 17,000 TCR beta sequences at a false discovery rate of 0.05 in a later analysis. In both the original and validation cohorts, the classifier was reported to diagnose cytomegalovirus status with high specificity and sensitivity. Strong co-occurrence of HLA alleles, especially DR and DQ, made assigning TCR associations to individual alleles difficult. In a later analysis, HLA-associated TCR beta chains were found to be more clonally expanded and to have lower generation probabilities than equally common non-associated chains.

Library prep was done by the immunoSEQ multiplex PCR assay. For the multiplex PCR, a mixture combining 60 forward primers for TCR Vbeta segments and 13 reverse primers for TCR Jbeta segments was used. The CDR3 region of rearranged TCR beta genes was amplified from genomic DNA by a multiplex PCR assay. The Illumina HiSeq System was used to sequence the amplified TCR beta libraries as 87-base-pair reads. Per the source publication's procedure: A later analysis tallied tens of millions of unique TCR beta chains across the 666 repertoires, and around 12 million of those chains were shared by two or more donors. A nearest-neighbor algorithm error-corrected the raw reads and collapsed the reads into unique sequences, merging closely related sequences to remove PCR and sequencing errors. Alignment of CDR3 sequences to IMGT reference sequences was used to assign V, D and J gene segments. For a sequence to be retained, a match of at least six nucleotides to both a V gene segment and a J gene segment was required. Rearrangements were called productive when the CDR3 lacked stop codons and stayed in frame with V and J; all others were non-productive. CDR3 was defined by IMGT convention, running from the second conserved V-encoded cysteine to the conserved J-encoded phenylalanine. The earlier analysis of about 620 of the donors excluded sequences that lacked an unambiguous match to a single V gene segment. In an earlier analysis of about 590 of the donors, a V segment was called functional when productive rearrangements were above 56.7%, and segregating when the standard deviation between donors exceeded 5%. A statistical classification framework was built to diagnose cytomegalovirus status from the catalog of TCR beta chain sequences. In a later analysis, V and J genes were assigned by comparing TCR nucleotide sequences against IMGT/GENE-DB human TR gene sequences. A later analysis assigned CDR3 sequences and most-parsimonious VDJ recombination scenarios with the TCRdist pipeline. In a later analysis, each TCR beta chain was defined by its CDR3 amino acid sequence together with its V-gene family, and reads lacking a unique V-gene family were excluded. A later analysis removed 500 to 650 highly shared, low-generation-probability nucleotide sequences to deal with suspected cross-contamination and a sequencing artifact. For each public chain, a later analysis derived a clonal expansion index from normalized ranks of inferred template counts within each repertoire. In a later analysis, generation probabilities were computed with a VDJ recombination model fitted to out-of-frame rearrangements, and the resulting probabilities were checked against IGoR. Hypergeometric tests were used in a later analysis to score TCR-TCR, TCR-HLA and TCR-CMV co-occurrence, with a repertoire-size bias correction applied to the TCR pairs. A later analysis estimated false discovery rates by permuting HLA or CMV assignments 20 times. In a later analysis, co-occurring TCRs were grouped using DBSCAN, with TCRdist sequence similarity added in when clustering inside HLA-allele-positive subsets. Repertoires with fewer than 30,000 or more than 120,000 public chains were left out of co-occurrence clustering, as were five repertoires with anomalous nucleotide sharing. TCRdb stores this immuneACCESS table with in-frame sequences only. Part of the clones is absent; in the studies checked, under half of the shortfall reflects unresolved V genes, and no reason is known for the rest. The DNA was the basis for D and trimming; V, J and clone size are from that table. For this sample there are about 95,000 clones; approximately 81% appear just once. Of the sample, approximately 4% is held by the ten largest clones.

This receptor was taken from a woman aged 40 to 50 in good health and CMV-seropositive. This sequence uses TRBV6-5 and TRBJ2-1, with 8 junctional bases fitting TRBD2. Sequenced input: PBMCs. The DNA sequence is as follows: TGTGCCAGCAGTCGCTCACTAGCGGCCAATGAGCAGTTCTTC. Its protein product is CASSRSLAANEQFF.